This record concerns one TCR beta chain sequence. The sample belongs to a study of blood T cell repertoires in COVID-19. For the study at large: Material from acute and convalescent COVID-19 was sourced from the United States, Italy and Spain. The cDNA or gDNA used as material had been derived from T cells, B-cell-depleted T cells, or PBMCs.

CDR3 length: 15 amino acids. CDR1 is SGHAT, CDR2 FQNNGV, per germline. V was pared by 7 bases and J by 0 bases, with 14 bases between. Original data processing: The assay estimated nucleated cells by amplifying reference gene primers. TCRdb's table, derived via immunoSEQ multiplex PCR, lists solely in-frame clones and lacks some. V and J calls and clone size are copied from that table; D and trimming were computed from the DNA. Of around 260,000 clones listed, 86% are singletons. The sequencing sample was made of peripheral blood. The genes are TRBV11-2 and TRBJ2-3; perhaps TRBD2 as D (5 bases). This TCR derives from a young man with active or convalescent COVID-19. This CDR3 is CASTAGSFSTDTQYF. CDR3 DNA sequence: TGTGCCAGCACCGCGGGCAGCTTTAGCACAGATACGCAGTATTTT.